This TCR beta chain was identified during a study of siplizumab effects on memory and regulatory T cells. Regarding the study as a whole: The study found naive T cells seemingly more diverse than memory cells and seemingly major alloresponse contributors. Of the alloreactive clones, only a minor fraction mapped to unstimulated subsets. With siplizumab, Treg-derived clones averaged about 69% of mappable alloreactive CD4+ clones, versus approximately 29% in controls.

This clone was counted a single time. Its antigen is not known. Profiled with immunoSEQ multiplex PCR; TCRdb holds only in-frame clones, not every one. Of approximately 68,000 clones listed, more than 80% were seen once; the top ten hold roughly 30%. The CDR3 spans 15 residues. The germline V gene has CDR1 SNHLY and CDR2 FYNNEI. The V end was cut by 4 bases, the J end by 2 bases, with 13 bases between. Sequencing used CD8+ T cells sorted from blood. The gene calls are TRBV2 and TRBJ2-3, with no clear D. This receptor was obtained from a human donor in good health. CDR3 residues: CASSVLVGATDTQYF. The CDR3 region has the DNA TGTGCCAGCAGTGTGTTGGTCGGAGCCACAGATACGCAGTATTTT.